The TCR beta chain under discussion was sequenced for a study of technical replicates of blood from four donors (dated by TCRdb to the late 2010s). Concerning this clone itself: Its antigen is currently not known. One base away there is no much larger clone; base qualities are not given.

Via the germline V gene, CDR1 is SGHTS and CDR2 YDEGEE. From the cysteine through the phenylalanine, the CDR3 covers 18 amino acids. Solely the CDR3 DNA is kept, with 54 bases framed from the first base. The junction carries 18 bases between V and J, which are trimmed by 1 base and 0 bases respectively. The receptor library was made with the immunoSEQ multiplex PCR assay. TCRdb took over this immuneACCESS table, retaining in-frame rearrangements with V and J assigned. Such tables are incomplete; in checked studies, under half of the missing clones stem from an unresolved V gene, and the remainder is unexplained. The sample includes some 49,000 clones, with 90% to 95% observed a single time. About 3.8% of the sample is in the top ten clones.

The TCR was taken from a human donor in good health. Some clones in this sample may be carry-over from other donors' samples. The specimen sequenced was PBMCs. Recombination linked TRBV5-8 to TRBJ2-3; matching of 7 bases hints at TRBD2 as the D gene. The nucleotide sequence is TGTGCCAGCAGCTTGTTCGCCCGGGGGGCTTTTAGCACAGATACGCAGTATTTT. Its protein product is CASSLFARGAFSTDTQYF.